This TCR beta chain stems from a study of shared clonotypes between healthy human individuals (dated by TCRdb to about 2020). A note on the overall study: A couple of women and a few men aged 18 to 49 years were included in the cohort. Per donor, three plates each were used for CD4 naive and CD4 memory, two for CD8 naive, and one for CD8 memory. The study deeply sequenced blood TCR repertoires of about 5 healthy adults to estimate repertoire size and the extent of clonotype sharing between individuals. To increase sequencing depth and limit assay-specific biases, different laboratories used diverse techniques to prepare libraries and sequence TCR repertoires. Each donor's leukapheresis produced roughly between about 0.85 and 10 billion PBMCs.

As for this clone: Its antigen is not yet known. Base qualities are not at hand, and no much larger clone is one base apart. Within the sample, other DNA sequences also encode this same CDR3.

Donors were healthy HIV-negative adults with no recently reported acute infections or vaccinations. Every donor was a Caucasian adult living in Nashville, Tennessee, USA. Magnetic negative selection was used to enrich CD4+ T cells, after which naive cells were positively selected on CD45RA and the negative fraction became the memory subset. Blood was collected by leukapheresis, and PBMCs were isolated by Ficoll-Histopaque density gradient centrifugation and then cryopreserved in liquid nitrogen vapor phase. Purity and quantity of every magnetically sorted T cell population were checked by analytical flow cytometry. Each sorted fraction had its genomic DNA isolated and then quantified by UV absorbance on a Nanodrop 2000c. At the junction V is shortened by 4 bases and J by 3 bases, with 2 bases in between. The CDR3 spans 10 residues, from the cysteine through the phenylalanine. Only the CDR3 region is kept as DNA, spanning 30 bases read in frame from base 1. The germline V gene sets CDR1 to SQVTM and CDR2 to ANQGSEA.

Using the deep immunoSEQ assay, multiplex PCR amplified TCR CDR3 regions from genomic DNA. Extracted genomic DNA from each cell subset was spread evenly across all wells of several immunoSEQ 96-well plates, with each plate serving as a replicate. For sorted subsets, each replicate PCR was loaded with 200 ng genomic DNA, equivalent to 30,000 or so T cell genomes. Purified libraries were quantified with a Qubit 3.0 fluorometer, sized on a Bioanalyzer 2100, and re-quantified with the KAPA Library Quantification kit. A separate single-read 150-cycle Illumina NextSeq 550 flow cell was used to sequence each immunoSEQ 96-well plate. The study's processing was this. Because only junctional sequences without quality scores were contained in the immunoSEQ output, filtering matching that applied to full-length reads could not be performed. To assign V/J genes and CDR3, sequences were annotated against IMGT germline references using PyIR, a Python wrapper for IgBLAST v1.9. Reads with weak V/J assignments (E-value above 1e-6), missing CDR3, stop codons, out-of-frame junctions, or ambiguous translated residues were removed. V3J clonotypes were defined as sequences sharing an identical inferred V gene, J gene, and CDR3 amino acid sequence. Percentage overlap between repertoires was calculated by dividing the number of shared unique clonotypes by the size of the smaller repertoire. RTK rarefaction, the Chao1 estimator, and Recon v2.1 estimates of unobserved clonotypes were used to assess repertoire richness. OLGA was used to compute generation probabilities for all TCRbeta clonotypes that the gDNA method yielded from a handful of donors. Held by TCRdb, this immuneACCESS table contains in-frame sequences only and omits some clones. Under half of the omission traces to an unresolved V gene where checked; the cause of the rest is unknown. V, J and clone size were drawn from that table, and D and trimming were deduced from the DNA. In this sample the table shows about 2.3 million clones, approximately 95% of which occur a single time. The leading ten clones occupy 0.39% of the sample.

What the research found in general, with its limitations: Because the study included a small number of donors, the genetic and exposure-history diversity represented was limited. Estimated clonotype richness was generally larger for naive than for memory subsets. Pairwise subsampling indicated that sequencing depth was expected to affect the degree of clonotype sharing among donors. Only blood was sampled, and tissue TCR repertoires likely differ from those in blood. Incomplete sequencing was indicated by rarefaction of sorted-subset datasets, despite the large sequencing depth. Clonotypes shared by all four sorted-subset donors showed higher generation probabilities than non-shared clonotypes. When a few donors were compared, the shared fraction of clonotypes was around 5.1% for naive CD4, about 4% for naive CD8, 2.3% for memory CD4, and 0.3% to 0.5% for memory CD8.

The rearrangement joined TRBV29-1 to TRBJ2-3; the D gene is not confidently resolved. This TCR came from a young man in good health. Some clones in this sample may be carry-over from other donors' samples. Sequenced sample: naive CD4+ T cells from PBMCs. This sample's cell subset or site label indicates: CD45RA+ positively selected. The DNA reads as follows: TGCAGCGTTGGAACAGATACGCAGTATTTT. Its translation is CSVGTDTQYF.